This T cell receptor beta chain was sequenced for a study of patients and donors after allogeneic stem cell transplantation. The CDR3 is 10 residues long. Germline V gene lookup returns CDR1 DFQATT and CDR2 SNEGSKA (reference sequence). V was pared by 5 bases and J by 7 bases, with 8 bases between. This clonotype has just a few counts. TCRdb processed the RT-PCR reads anew with MiXCR; each CDR3 protein has one entry. The table records some 880,000 distinct CDR3 sequences, around 17% of them present only once. The V and J genes are TRBV20-1 and TRBJ1-2; no definite D call. Sequenced material: blood, either unsorted or a sorted T cell fraction (not recorded which). The TCR comes from a human donor who was either an allogeneic HSCT recipient or a stem cell or donor lymphocyte infusion donor (not recorded which). It is not recorded whose cells these are; they may come from a transplant donor. CDR3 nucleotide sequence: TGCAGTGCTGAGGTCCTTGGCTACACCTTC. It codes for CSAEVLGYTF.